This entry describes one TCR beta chain. No antigen is known for it. This specimen comes from a study of graft-versus-host responses after intestinal transplantation. Using immunoSEQ multiplex PCR, the repertoire was profiled, and TCRdb retains in-frame clones only, with some absent. Of about 98,000 clones in the sample, about 84% were seen once. The study's findings and limits: GvH clones were identified in recipient marrow, with some first appearing in ileum or blood.

Trimming shortened V by 1 base and J by 1 base, and 11 bases separated the two germline ends. Per germline, CDR1 MDHEN and CDR2 SYDVKM. The CDR3 contains 15 residues. The material was PBMCs, obtained 255 days after intestinal transplant. The receptor was derived from a human patient who received an intestinal transplant, so some T cells may come from the graft donor. V and J are TRBV28 and TRBJ2-7; unclear D gene. CDR3: CASSLLGPNSYEQYF. The CDR3 DNA reads as TGTGCCAGCAGTTTATTGGGCCCCAATTCCTACGAGCAGTACTTC. Drawing the rest from reference TRBV28 and TRBJ2-7, the complete variable domain is DVKVTQSSRYLVKRTGEKVFLECVQDMDHENMFWYRQDPGLGLRLIYFSYDVKMKEKGDIPEGYSVSREKKERFSLILESASTNQTSMYLCASSLLGPNSYEQYFGPGTRLTVT.